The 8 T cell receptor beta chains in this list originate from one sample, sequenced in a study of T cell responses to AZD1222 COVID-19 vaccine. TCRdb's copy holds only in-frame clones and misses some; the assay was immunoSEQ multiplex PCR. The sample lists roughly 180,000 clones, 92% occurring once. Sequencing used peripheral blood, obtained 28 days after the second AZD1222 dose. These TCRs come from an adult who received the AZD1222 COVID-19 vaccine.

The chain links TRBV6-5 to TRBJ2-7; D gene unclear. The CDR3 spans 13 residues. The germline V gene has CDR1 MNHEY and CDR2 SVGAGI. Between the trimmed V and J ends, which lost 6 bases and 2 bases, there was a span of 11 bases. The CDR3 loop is CASRTTATYEQYF. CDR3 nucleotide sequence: TGTGCCAGCAGGACCACAGCGACCTACGAGCAGTACTTC.

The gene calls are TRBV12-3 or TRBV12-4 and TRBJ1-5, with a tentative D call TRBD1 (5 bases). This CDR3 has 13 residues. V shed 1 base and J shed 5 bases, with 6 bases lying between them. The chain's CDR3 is CASSLGGDQPQHF. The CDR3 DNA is TGTGCCAGCAGTTTAGGAGGGGATCAGCCCCAGCATTTT.

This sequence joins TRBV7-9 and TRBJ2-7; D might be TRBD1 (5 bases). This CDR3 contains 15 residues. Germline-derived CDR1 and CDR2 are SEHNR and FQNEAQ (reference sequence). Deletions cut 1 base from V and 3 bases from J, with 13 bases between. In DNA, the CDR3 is TGTGCCAGCAGCTTAGTTCTCCGACAGAACTACGAGCAGTACTTC. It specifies CASSLVLRQNYEQYF.

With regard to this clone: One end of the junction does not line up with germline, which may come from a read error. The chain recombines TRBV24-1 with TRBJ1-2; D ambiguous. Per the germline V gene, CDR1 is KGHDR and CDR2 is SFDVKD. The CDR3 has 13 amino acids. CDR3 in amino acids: CATSENRYYGYTF. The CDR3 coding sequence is TGTGCCACCAGTGAGAATCGATACTACGGCTACACCTTC.

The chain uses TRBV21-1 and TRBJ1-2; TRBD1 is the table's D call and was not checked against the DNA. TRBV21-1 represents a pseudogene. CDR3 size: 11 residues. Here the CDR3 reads CASPPGHGYTF. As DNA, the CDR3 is TGTGCCAGCCCGCCTGGCCATGGCTACACCTTC.

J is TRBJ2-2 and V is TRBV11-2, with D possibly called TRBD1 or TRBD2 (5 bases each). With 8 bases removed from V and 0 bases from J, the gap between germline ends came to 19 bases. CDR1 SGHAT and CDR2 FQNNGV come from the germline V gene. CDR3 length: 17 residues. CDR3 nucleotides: TGTGCCAGCTTGGGGACCGGGACCCTACCGAACACCGGGGAGCTGTTTTTT. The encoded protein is CASLGTGTLPNTGELFF.

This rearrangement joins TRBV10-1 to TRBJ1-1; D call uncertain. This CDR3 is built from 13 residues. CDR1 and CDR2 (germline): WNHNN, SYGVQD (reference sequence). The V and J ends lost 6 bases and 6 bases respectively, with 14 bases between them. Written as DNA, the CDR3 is TGCGCCAGCAGCCCTCCATCTAGCGCTGAAGCTTTCTTT. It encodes CASSPPSSAEAFF.

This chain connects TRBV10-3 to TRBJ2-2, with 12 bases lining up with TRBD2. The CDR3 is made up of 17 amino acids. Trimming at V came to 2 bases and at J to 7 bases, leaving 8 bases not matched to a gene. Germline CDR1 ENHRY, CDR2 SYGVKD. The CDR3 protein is CAISEPPLAGGIGELFF. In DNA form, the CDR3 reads TGTGCCATCAGTGAGCCGCCCCTAGCGGGAGGGATCGGGGAGCTGTTTTTT.